This T cell receptor (beta chain) was profiled in a study of shared clonotypes between healthy human individuals. Study conclusions and caveats: Generation probabilities were higher for clonotypes shared across all four sorted-subset donors than for unshared ones.

Turning to this clone: The antigen is unknown. Compared with germline, one end of the junction differs, possibly owing to a read error.

The CDR3 extends over 13 amino acids. Germline V gene sequence: CDR1 SGHDT, CDR2 YYEEEE. Terminally differentiated effector memory CD45RA+ cells were excluded from the naive CD8 cells, which were CD45RO-negative and positively selected for CCR7. This table comes from immunoSEQ multiplex PCR, and its TCRdb copy is limited to in-frame clones, with some not included. The sample shows about 590,000 clones, less than 97% of them seen only once. The TCR was taken from a woman aged 25 to 39 in good health. The V call is TRBV5-6, the J call TRBJ2-7; D could derive from TRBD1 or TRBD2 (5 bases each). Specimen: naive CD8+ T cells sorted from blood. CDR3: CASNLGRGYEQYF. CDR3 nucleotides: TGTGCCAGCAACTTGGGACGGGGCTACGAGCAGTACTTC.